This T cell receptor beta chain was identified during a study of identical twins' blood T cells. Trimming shortened V by 3 bases and J by 0 bases, and 14 bases separated the two germline ends. CDR3 length equals 15 residues. Germline V CDR1 and CDR2: DFQATT, SNEGSKA (reference sequence). Points from the study as a whole: V gene usage reportedly matched far better within twin pairs than unrelated donors. Shared CDR3 clonotype counts between two donors mainly tracked the product of their cloneset sizes, twins included. Top TCRbeta clonotypes were shared more with twin than unrelated donors.

As regards this clonotype: Antigen: not known.

TCR cDNA libraries were made from RNA using a previously described, modified protocol. A single record per CDR3 protein comes from TCRdb applying MiXCR to the 5' RACE reads. The sample shows 300,000 to 450,000 distinct CDR3 sequences, more than 25% of them seen only once. The sample comprised PBMCs. The TCR sequence derives from a woman between 18 and 50 years old in good health. The genes are TRBV20-1 and TRBJ1-1; TRBD1 is a possible D gene (6 bases). The CDR3 sequence: CSASRDRSMNTEAFF. The CDR3 DNA is TGCAGTGCTAGTCGAGACAGGTCCATGAACACTGAAGCTTTCTTT.